The rows below give T cell receptor beta chains drawn from one sample of a study of shared clonotypes between healthy human individuals. Sequencing was performed with immunoSEQ multiplex PCR; in TCRdb, only in-frame clones are kept and a portion is missing. The table shows approximately 2,000,000 clones, with over 85% occurring only once. The sample comprised naive CD8+ T cells from PBMCs. Source of these receptors: a man between 18 and 35 years old in good health. Some clones in this sample may be carry-over from other donors' samples. The CDR3 runs from the conserved cysteine through the conserved F or W. Fields, in order: CDR3 protein, CDR3 DNA, D gene, clone size, J gene, V gene. The D gene is left open where the match is weak. Clone size is shown for a subset of rows, as once, few, many or a class of expanded clone.

cdr3_aa: CASSSTSSYEQYF
cdr3_nt: TGTGCCAGCAGTTCGACTAGTTCCTACGAGCAGTACTTC
d_call: NA
clone_size: once
j_call: TRBJ2-7
v_call: TRBV27

cdr3_aa: CASSSTGLPSKGYTF
cdr3_nt: TGTGCCAGCAGCTCGACAGGTCTCCCCTCAAAAGGCTACACCTTC
d_call: NA
clone_size: NA
j_call: TRBJ1-2
v_call: TRBV13

cdr3_aa: CASSPRTSSSYEQYF
cdr3_nt: TGTGCCAGCTCTCCAAGGACTAGCAGCTCCTACGAGCAGTACTTC
d_call: TRBD2
clone_size: NA
j_call: TRBJ2-7
v_call: TRBV18

cdr3_aa: CASSAPSGRAWGDEQFF
cdr3_nt: TGTGCCAGCAGCGCCCCTAGCGGGAGGGCCTGGGGCGATGAGCAGTTCTTC
d_call: TRBD2
clone_size: NA
j_call: TRBJ2-1
v_call: TRBV7-8

cdr3_aa: CASSIRGRLVEQFF
cdr3_nt: TGTGCCAGTAGTATTAGGGGACGTCTGGTGGAGCAGTTCTTC
d_call: NA
clone_size: NA
j_call: TRBJ2-1
v_call: TRBV19

cdr3_aa: CASRIVGTAGELFF
cdr3_nt: TGTGCCAGCAGAATAGTGGGTACGGCCGGGGAGCTGTTTTTT
d_call: NA
clone_size: NA
j_call: TRBJ2-2
v_call: TRBV28

cdr3_aa: CASTPRAHQGYTF
cdr3_nt: TGTGCCAGCACACCCCGGGCCCACCAGGGCTACACCTTC
d_call: NA
clone_size: NA
j_call: TRBJ1-2
v_call: TRBV7-9

cdr3_aa: CASSLGVEYGYTF
cdr3_nt: TGTGCCAGCAGCTTAGGGGTAGAGTATGGCTACACCTTC
d_call: NA
clone_size: NA
j_call: TRBJ1-2
v_call: TRBV11-2

cdr3_aa: CASSQVVKTGGLIQYF
cdr3_nt: TGCGCCAGCAGCCAAGTTGTTAAGACAGGGGGCCTCATTCAGTACTTC
d_call: TRBD1
clone_size: NA
j_call: TRBJ2-4
v_call: TRBV4-1

cdr3_aa: CASSLSSRRNEQFF
cdr3_nt: TGTGCCAGCAGTTTATCGTCCAGGAGGAATGAGCAGTTCTTC
d_call: NA
clone_size: NA
j_call: TRBJ2-1
v_call: TRBV28